These T cell receptor beta chains were read from a single sample in a study of CD4 T cells in relation to SARS-CoV-2 and coronaviruses. TCRdb's copy holds only in-frame clones and misses some; the assay was immunoSEQ multiplex PCR. The sample consists of 65,000 or so clones, 94% of them appearing once. The sample consisted of naive CD4+ T cells from PBMCs. These receptors all stem from a human donor in good health. Both conserved end residues are part of each CDR3. The order of the fields is CDR3 protein, CDR3 DNA, clone size, D gene, J gene, V gene. A D gene is named only where the DNA matches it firmly. The size entry is marked missing in some rows and otherwise reads once, few, many or a size class.

CSVSTLGETQYF,TGCAGCGTTAGCACACTGGGGGAGACCCAGTACTTC,.,.,TRBJ2-5,TRBV29-1
CASSIRGGANRQTGELFF,TGTGCCAGCAGCATAAGGGGGGGGGCGAACAGGCAGACCGGGGAGCTGTTTTTT,.,.,TRBJ2-2,TRBV13
CASSLRPAWAQHF,TGTGCCAGCAGCCTTAGACCTGCCTGGGCCCAGCATTTT,.,.,TRBJ1-5,TRBV14
CASSYYGQDYEQYF,TGTGCCAGCAGTTACTATGGACAGGACTACGAGCAGTACTTC,once,TRBD1,TRBJ2-7,TRBV6-2/TRBV6-3
CASSLRPGTGRDEQYF,TGCGCCAGCAGCTTACGTCCCGGGACAGGCCGCGACGAGCAGTACTTC,.,TRBD1,TRBJ2-7,TRBV5-1
CASSLDYRGPQPQHF,TGTGCCAGCAGCTTAGATTACAGGGGGCCTCAGCCCCAGCATTTT,once,TRBD1,TRBJ1-5,TRBV7-2
CASSLTGTGNTIYF,TGTGCCAGCAGTTTAACAGGGACTGGAAACACCATATATTTT,.,.,TRBJ1-3,TRBV27
CASSEGQVLAKNIQYF,TGTGCCAGTAGTGAGGGACAGGTACTAGCCAAAAACATTCAGTACTTC,.,TRBD1,TRBJ2-4,TRBV19
CASGYQETQYF,TGTGCCAGCGGGTACCAAGAGACCCAGTACTTC,.,.,TRBJ2-5,TRBV28
CASSINAGASEKLFF,TGTGCCAGTAGTATAAACGCGGGGGCAAGTGAAAAACTGTTTTTT,once,.,TRBJ1-4,TRBV19
CASSPLAQRESTDTQYF,TGCGCCAGCAGCCCCCTGGCTCAGCGGGAGAGCACAGATACGCAGTATTTT,.,TRBD2,TRBJ2-3,TRBV5-1
CASSPPYRAGGVQNIQYF,TGTGCCAGCAGCCCCCCGTATAGGGCGGGAGGGGTCCAAAACATTCAGTACTTC,.,TRBD2,TRBJ2-4,TRBV7-9
CASSEEELAGDGEQFF,TGTGCCAGCAGTGAAGAGGAACTAGCGGGAGATGGAGAGCAGTTCTTC,.,TRBD2,TRBJ2-1,TRBV2
CASSLELAGAYNEQFF,TGTGCCAGCAGCTTAGAGTTAGCGGGAGCCTACAATGAGCAGTTCTTC,.,TRBD2,TRBJ2-1,TRBV11-2
CASSVAVWDDEQYF,TGTGCCAGCAGCGTTGCTGTCTGGGACGACGAGCAGTACTTC,.,.,TRBJ2-7,TRBV9
CASSLQGTANEKLFF,TGTGCCAGCAGCTTACAGGGGACCGCTAATGAAAAACTGTTTTTT,.,.,TRBJ1-4,TRBV7-2
CATSPGAGVSETQYF,TGTGCCACCAGCCCAGGAGCGGGAGTTAGTGAGACCCAGTACTTC,.,TRBD2,TRBJ2-5,TRBV24-1